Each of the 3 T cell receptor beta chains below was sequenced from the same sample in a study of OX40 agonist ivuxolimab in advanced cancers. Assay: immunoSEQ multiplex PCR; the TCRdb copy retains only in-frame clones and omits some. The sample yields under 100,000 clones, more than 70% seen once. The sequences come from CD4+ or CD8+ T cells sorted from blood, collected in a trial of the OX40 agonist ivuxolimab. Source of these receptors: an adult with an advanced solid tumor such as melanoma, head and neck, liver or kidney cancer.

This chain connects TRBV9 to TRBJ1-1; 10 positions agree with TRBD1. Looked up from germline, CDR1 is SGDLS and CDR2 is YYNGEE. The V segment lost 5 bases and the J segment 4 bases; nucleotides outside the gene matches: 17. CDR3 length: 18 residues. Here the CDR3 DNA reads TGTGCCAGCAGTGCTCCTGACAGGGGGCATGAAGGGGTCACTGAAGCTTTCTTT. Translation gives CASSAPDRGHEGVTEAFF.

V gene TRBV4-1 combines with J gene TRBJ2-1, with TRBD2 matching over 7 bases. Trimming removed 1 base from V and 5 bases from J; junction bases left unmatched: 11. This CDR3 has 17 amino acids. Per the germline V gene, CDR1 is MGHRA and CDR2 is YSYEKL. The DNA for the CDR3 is TGCGCCAGCAGCCAAGTCGGAGCGGGACCAACCAACAATGAGCAGTTCTTC. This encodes CASSQVGAGPTNNEQFF.

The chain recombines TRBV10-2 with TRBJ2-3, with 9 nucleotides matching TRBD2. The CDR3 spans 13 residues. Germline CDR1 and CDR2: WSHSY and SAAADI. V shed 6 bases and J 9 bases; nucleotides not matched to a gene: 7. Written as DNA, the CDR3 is TGCGCCAGCAGCGAAACGGGACTAGCAACGCAGTATTTT. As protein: CASSETGLATQYF.